This entry lists 23 T cell receptor beta chains sequenced from one sample in a study of radiotherapy plus CTLA-4 blockade in lung cancer. The protocol was immunoSEQ multiplex PCR, while the TCRdb copy is restricted to in-frame clones and leaves out a portion. The sample gives about 95,000 clones, roughly 85% of which show up once; around 0.8% is in the top ten. The input for sequencing was peripheral blood, taken from a patient treated with radiotherapy plus ipilimumab. The receptors derive from a human donor with non-small cell lung cancer who had stable disease on radiotherapy plus ipilimumab.

This clone was counted a single time. The V call is TRBV4-2, the J call TRBJ1-5, with D maybe TRBD1 (6 bases). The V gene lost 1 base and the J gene lost 1 base, with 8 bases spanning the gap. The CDR3 loop spans 15 amino acids. Germline-derived CDR1 and CDR2 are LGHNA and YNFKEQ. The CDR3 DNA is TGTGCCAGCAGCCAAGGAGGGGGAAGCAATCAGCCCCAGCATTTT. Protein sequence: CASSQGGGSNQPQHF.

The genes are TRBV6-1 and TRBJ1-1; D uncertain. CDR1 is MNHNS and CDR2 is SASEGT in the germline V gene. The CDR3 runs to 14 residues. V was trimmed by 3 bases and J by 3 bases, leaving 11 bases between them. DNA for the CDR3: TGTGCCAGCAGTGAGGTTCAGGCGGACACTGAAGCTTTCTTT. Translating gives CASSEVQADTEAFF.

This clone has a handful of counts. This rearrangement joins TRBV7-6 to TRBJ2-7; the D gene is possibly TRBD2 (6 bases). Trimming removed 5 bases at V and 3 bases at J, with 14 bases between. Germline CDR1 reads SGHVS; CDR2 reads FNYEAQ. The CDR3 runs 14 residues. This CDR3 is CASSRTGTGYEQYF. The CDR3 DNA follows: TGTGCCAGCAGCAGGACCGGGACTGGCTACGAGCAGTACTTC. Using reference TRBV7-6 and TRBJ2-7 for the parts outside the CDR3, the full variable domain is GAGVSQSPRYKVTKRGQDVALRCDPISGHVSLYWYRQALGQGPEFLTYFNYEAQQDKSGLPNDRFSAERPEGSISTLTIQRTEQRDSAMYRCASSRTGTGYEQYFGPGTRLTVT.

The chain combines TRBV30 with TRBJ2-1, with TRBD2 matching 8 bases. Germline CDR1 GTSNPN, CDR2 SVGIG (reference sequence). The V gene end was trimmed by 1 base and the J gene end by 6 bases; junction bases not matched to a gene: 8. The length of the CDR3 is 15 residues. The CDR3 bases are TGTGCCTGGAGTGCGGGGGGGCCTCGTGTCAATGAGCAGTTCTTC. Its protein is CAWSAGGPRVNEQFF. The full variable domain, its missing parts supplied by reference TRBV30 and TRBJ2-1, is SQTIHQWPATLVQPVGSPLSLECTVEGTSNPNLYWYRQAAGRGLQLLFYSVGIGQISSEVPQNLSASRPQDRQFILSSKKLLLSDSGFYLCAWSAGGPRVNEQFFGPGTRLTVL.

The chain links TRBV18 to TRBJ1-1; 7 nucleotides agree with TRBD1. Trimming removed 3 bases from V and 0 bases from J; junction bases left unmatched: 10. The CDR3 is made up of 17 amino acids. CDR1 and CDR2 (germline): KGHSH, LQKENI. CDR3 protein: CASSPRTGTTLNTEAFF. In DNA form, the CDR3 reads TGTGCCAGCTCACCCCGGACAGGAACTACCCTGAACACTGAAGCTTTCTTT.

The V and J genes are TRBV11-2 and TRBJ2-1, with 12 nucleotides matching TRBD2. V dropped 5 bases and J dropped 4; count of bases not matched to a gene: 6. Per germline, CDR1 SGHAT and CDR2 FQNNGV. The CDR3 extends over 16 amino acids. The CDR3: CASSLRLAGDYNEQFF. In DNA, the CDR3 is TGTGCCAGCAGCCTCCGACTAGCGGGGGATTACAATGAGCAGTTCTTC.

The J gene is TRBJ2-1, the V gene TRBV5-1; D assignment may be TRBD1 or TRBD2 (5 bases each). CDR3 length equals 15 residues. Deletions cut 0 bases from V and 6 bases from J, with 13 bases between. Germline CDR1 and CDR2: SGHRS and YFSETQ. Here the CDR3 reads CASSLEVARGNEQFF. In nucleotides, the CDR3 is TGCGCCAGCAGCTTGGAGGTAGCGAGGGGCAATGAGCAGTTCTTC.

V and J are TRBV5-1 and TRBJ1-1, with no clear D. Trimming stripped 1 base from V and 4 bases from J, with 20 bases between. The CDR3 extends over 17 amino acids. The germline V gene encodes CDR1 SGHRS and CDR2 YFSETQ. The CDR3 nucleotides read TGCGCCAGCAGCTTGTCCCGACGGAACCGAATATTCACTGAAGCTTTCTTT. Translation gives CASSLSRRNRIFTEAFF.

V is TRBV5-4 and J is TRBJ2-5; 9 bases map to TRBD1. Gene TRBJ2-7 matches the end of the DNA better, so the J call may be wrong. Germline assignment: CDR1 SGHNT and CDR2 YYREEE (reference sequence). This CDR3 is built from 14 residues. This CDR3 reads CASSSGQGAYEQYF. CDR3 sequence (DNA): TGTGCCAGCAGCTCGGGACAGGGAGCTTACGAGCAGTACTTC.

The rearrangement links TRBV2 to TRBJ2-7; 8 bases match TRBD1. The CDR3 totals 13 residues. The germline V gene has CDR1 SNHLY and CDR2 FYNNEI. The junction had 9 bases not matched to a gene; V was cut back by 8 bases and J by 6 bases. DNA for the CDR3: TGTGCCAGCCTCCCGGCCACAGGGGGCGAGCAGTACTTC. This sequence encodes CASLPATGGEQYF. Using reference TRBV2 and TRBJ2-7 for the parts outside the CDR3, the full variable domain is EPEVTQTPSHQVTQMGQEVILRCVPISNHLYFYWYRQILGQKVEFLVSFYNNEISEKSEIFDDQFSVERPDGSNFTLKIRSTKLEDSAMYFCASLPATGGEQYFGPGTRLTVT.

This chain links TRBV14 with TRBJ2-7; 10 bases are shared with TRBD1. Trimming cost V 0 bases and J 6 bases; bases outside gene matches: 5. CDR3 length: 15 residues. CDR1 and CDR2 (germline): SGHDN, FVKESK. CDR3 amino acids: CASSQEGTGDGEQYF. In nucleotides, the CDR3 is TGTGCCAGCAGCCAAGAGGGGACAGGGGATGGCGAGCAGTACTTC.

The chain uses TRBV7-8 and TRBJ2-3; a possible D gene is TRBD1 (5 bases). The V end was cut by 5 bases, the J end by 1 base, with 13 bases between. This CDR3 region has 15 residues. Germline V gene data show CDR1 as SGHVS and CDR2 as FQNEAQ. CDR3 in amino acids: CASSIQGYGTDTQYF. CDR3 nucleotide sequence: TGTGCCAGCAGCATCCAGGGATATGGCACAGATACGCAGTATTTT.

The genes are TRBV5-1 and TRBJ2-5; D is undetermined. Deletions cut 1 base from V and 0 bases from J, with 7 bases between. CDR1 is SGHRS and CDR2 is YFSETQ in the germline V gene. CDR3 length equals 14 residues. The CDR3 sequence: CASSLIQNQETQYF. CDR3 sequence (DNA): TGCGCCAGCAGCTTGATACAGAACCAAGAGACCCAGTACTTC.

This chain uses TRBV28 with TRBJ1-1; 9 nucleotides match TRBD1. V lost 7 bases to trimming and J lost 5 bases; unmatched junction nucleotides: 11. This CDR3 comprises 15 residues. The germline V gene encodes CDR1 MDHEN and CDR2 SYDVKM. CDR3 residues: CASIGSGTGRTEAFF. The CDR3 DNA reads TGTGCCAGCATCGGATCCGGGACAGGGCGTACTGAAGCTTTCTTT.

This rearrangement joins TRBV7-9 to TRBJ2-1; maybe TRBD2 (5 bases). This CDR3 is built from 16 residues. The V end lost 3 bases, the J end lost 5 bases, and 17 bases lay between the germline ends. The germline V gene encodes CDR1 SEHNR and CDR2 FQNEAQ (reference sequence). The CDR3 DNA reads TGTGCCAGCAGCTTTTGGATCACACCCGGGGACAATGAGCAGTTCTTC. Amino acids: CASSFWITPGDNEQFF.

V is TRBV20-1 and J is TRBJ2-1; weak D call: TRBD1 (5 bases). Germline V lookup: CDR1 DFQATT, CDR2 SNEGSKA (reference sequence). This CDR3 contains 11 residues. The germline V and J ends were trimmed by 6 bases and 4 bases, with 7 bases remaining between them. The DNA for the CDR3 is TGCAGTGCAGACAGTTACAATGAGCAGTTCTTC. Translation gives CSADSYNEQFF.

This rearrangement joins TRBV7-3 to TRBJ2-2; tentatively, D is TRBD1 (5 bases). This CDR3 has 14 amino acids. V was cut by 4 bases and J by 4 bases, with 10 bases left in between. Germline lookup yields CDR1 SGHTA and CDR2 FQGTGA. The CDR3 loop is CASSSRAATGELFF. In DNA form, the CDR3 reads TGTGCCAGCAGCTCCAGGGCGGCCACCGGGGAGCTGTTTTTT.

This chain connects TRBV5-7 to TRBJ1-6; D not certain. TRBV5-7 is labeled an ORF, and its function is uncertain. The ends were cut back, 0 bases at V and 7 bases at J, with 5 bases in the middle. CDR3 length: 13 residues. The CDR3 sequence is CASSLAGNSPLHF. The CDR3 DNA reads TGTGCCAGCAGCTTGGCAGGAAATTCACCCCTCCACTTT.

J is TRBJ1-5 and V is TRBV2; no reliable D call. CDR3 length: 12 residues. Looked up from germline, CDR1 is SNHLY and CDR2 is FYNNEI. Trimming removed 3 bases at V and 6 bases at J, with 6 bases between. The CDR3 loop is CASSDVGQPQHF. The CDR3 region has the DNA TGTGCCAGCAGTGATGTAGGTCAGCCCCAGCATTTT.

This clone was seen once. V usage is TRBV5-1 and J usage is TRBJ1-1; D is unresolved. CDR3 length: 13 residues. Trimming stripped 4 bases from V and 6 bases from J, with 13 bases between. Germline V CDR1 and CDR2: SGHRS, YFSETQ. The DNA for the CDR3 is TGCGCCAGCAGCCCCCCCTCGGGAGCTGAAGCTTTCTTT. It codes for CASSPPSGAEAFF. Supplemented by reference TRBV5-1 and TRBJ1-1, the full variable domain reads KAGVTQTPRYLIKTRGQQVTLSCSPISGHRSVSWYQQTPGQGLQFLFEYFSETQRNKGNFPGRFSGRQFSNSRSEMNVSTLELGDSALYLCASSPPSGAEAFFGQGTRLTVV.

This clone came up a few times. The chain employs TRBV10-1 and TRBJ2-3; D is possibly TRBD2 (6 bases). The CDR3 extends over 17 amino acids. Germline loops: CDR1 WNHNN, CDR2 SYGVQD (reference sequence). Trimming removed 0 bases at V and 4 bases at J, with 17 bases between. The CDR3 region has the DNA TGCGCCAGCAGTGAGTCGATAGGGAGGTTCAGCGCAGATACGCAGTATTTT. It yields the protein CASSESIGRFSADTQYF.

V gene TRBV5-4 combines with J gene TRBJ2-1; TRBD1 or TRBD2 may be the D gene (5 bases each). There are 13 residues in the CDR3. CDR1 and CDR2 (germline): SGHNT, YYREEE (reference sequence). V was cut by 5 bases and J by 8 bases, with 14 bases left in between. The CDR3 coding sequence is TGTGCCAGCAGTCTGACTTCGGGGCATGAGCAGTTCTTC. Translating it yields CASSLTSGHEQFF.

The rearrangement joins TRBV7-9 to TRBJ1-1; no firm D call. V was trimmed by 2 bases and J by 4 bases, leaving 8 bases between them. Looked up from germline, CDR1 is SEHNR and CDR2 is FQNEAQ (reference sequence). The CDR3 spans 13 residues. CDR3 in DNA: TGTGCCAGCAGCTTATCTTCAGGCACTGAAGCTTTCTTT. Translation gives CASSLSSGTEAFF.